This entry describes one T cell receptor beta chain. Generated by immunoSEQ multiplex PCR, the TCRdb table keeps only in-frame clones and is missing some. The sample has approximately 260,000 clones, around 91% seen once. The data originate from a study of blood T cell repertoires in COVID-19. Whole-study context: T cells, B-cell-depleted T cells, or PBMCs provided the cDNA or gDNA that served as material.

A Seattle source enrolled patients during active infection and followed them longitudinally. The clonotype was recovered from a woman aged 55-70 years with COVID-19, enrolled during active disease. The sample was peripheral blood.

The CDR3 DNA follows: TGTGCCAGCAGCTTAGCAGGGGTCTCCTACAATGAGCAGTTCTTC. As protein: CASSLAGVSYNEQFF. The J gene is TRBJ2-1, the V gene TRBV7-2; TRBD1 might be the D (5 bases). The V end lost 0 bases, the J end lost 0 bases, and 6 bases lay between the germline ends. The CDR3 is 15 amino acids. The germline V gene has CDR1 SGHTA and CDR2 FQGNSA.